The 30 T cell receptor beta chains given below trace back to one sample, sequenced in a study of T cell responses to AZD1222 COVID-19 vaccine. The method was immunoSEQ multiplex PCR; TCRdb's version includes in-frame clones alone and lacks a portion of them. This sample has fewer than 300,000 clones; more than 80% occur once, and the top ten carry around 0.57%. The material sequenced was peripheral blood, taken on day 0 of AZD1222 vaccination. These receptors all stem from an adult in good health.

Only one count was recorded for this clone. The J gene is TRBJ2-7, the V gene TRBV5-1; D is unclear. CDR1 and CDR2 (germline): SGHRS, YFSETQ. Trimming cost V 1 base and J 3 bases, with 11 bases left between them. The CDR3 consists of 14 residues. The CDR3 loop reads CASSLIPESYEQYF. The CDR3, as DNA: TGCGCCAGCAGCTTGATCCCCGAAAGCTACGAGCAGTACTTC.

This sequence joins TRBV30 and TRBJ1-2; maybe TRBD1 (5 bases). V lost 0 bases to trimming and J lost 4 bases, with 15 bases between them. CDR1 is GTSNPN and CDR2 is SVGIG in the germline V gene (reference sequence). The CDR3 is 15 residues long. CDR3 coding DNA: TGTGCCTGGAGTGTACTGGAGGGGACGGGCTATGGCTACACCTTC. Its translation: CAWSVLEGTGYGYTF.

Concerning this clone: At the DNA level, this CDR3 is encoded by other sequences in the same sample as well. The V gene is TRBV7-9, the J gene TRBJ1-2, with D unclear. Germline lookup yields CDR1 SEHNR and CDR2 FQNEAQ (reference sequence). CDR3 length: 12 residues. V was cut by 1 base and J by 4 bases, with 4 bases left in between. The CDR3 DNA is TGTGCCAGCAGCTTAGAAGGCTATGGCTACACCTTC. Its protein is CASSLEGYGYTF.

Here the CDR3 reads CASSFWGRDNTLRAGANVLTF. CDR3 in DNA: TGTGCCAGCAGTTTTTGGGGCCGGGACAATACGCTCCGGGCTGGGGCCAACGTCCTGACTTTC. This rearrangement joins TRBV28 to TRBJ2-6; D perhaps matches TRBD1 (6 bases). V was trimmed by 3 bases and J by 2 bases, leaving 26 bases between them. The CDR3 runs to 21 residues. Germline assignment: CDR1 MDHEN and CDR2 SYDVKM.

The chain joins TRBV27 to TRBJ1-1, with D tentatively TRBD1 (5 bases). The CDR3 consists of 13 residues. V dropped 3 bases and J dropped 1 base, with 6 bases sitting between them. In germline, CDR1 is MNHEY, CDR2 SMNVEV (reference sequence). The CDR3 protein is CASSFQGNTEAFF. CDR3 sequence (DNA): TGTGCCAGCAGTTTCCAGGGGAACACTGAAGCTTTCTTT.

This clone showed up just once. The chain is built from TRBV12-3 or TRBV12-4 and TRBJ2-7; the D gene is possibly TRBD1 (6 bases). CDR3 size: 11 residues. V lost 4 bases, J lost 8 bases, and 9 bases lay in between. Here the CDR3 DNA reads TGTGCCAGCAGTTGGCAGGGGAAGCAGTACTTC. This sequence encodes CASSWQGKQYF.

The DNA for the CDR3 is TGTGCCAGCAGTGGGACAGGGTTTCCACACTATGGCTACACCTTC. Its translation: CASSGTGFPHYGYTF. The genes are TRBV28 and TRBJ1-2; TRBD1 matches at 9 bases. V gave up 5 bases and J gave up 3 bases; unmatched junction bases: 7. The germline CDR1 and CDR2 sequences are MDHEN and SYDVKM. There are 15 residues in the CDR3.

The chain is built from TRBV6-6 and TRBJ1-5; 9 positions agree with TRBD1. The CDR3 has 13 residues. Germline assignment: CDR1 MNHNY and CDR2 SVGAGI (reference sequence). The V and J ends lost 5 bases and 7 bases, in that order; junction bases with no gene match: 3. The CDR3 reads CASSGQGRQPQHF. The CDR3 nucleotides read TGTGCCAGCAGTGGACAGGGGAGACAGCCCCAGCATTTT.

The chain employs TRBV2 and TRBJ1-4, with a possible D match to TRBD1 (6 bases). Trimming took off 8 bases at V and 3 bases at J, with 13 bases between the two ends. The CDR3 totals 14 residues. Looked up from germline, CDR1 is SNHLY and CDR2 is FYNNEI. The CDR3: CASSRGQANEKLFF. The DNA for the CDR3 is TGTGCCAGCTCTCGGGGACAAGCTAATGAAAAACTGTTTTTT.

The rearrangement uses TRBV3-1 (or the pseudogene TRBV3-2) and TRBJ1-5; D is unresolved. V was pared by 3 bases and J by 1 base, with 4 bases between. The CDR3 runs 13 residues. CDR1 and CDR2 from the germline V gene are LGHDT and YNNKEL (reference sequence). Written as DNA, the CDR3 is TGTGCCAGCAGCCACAGGAGCAATCAGCCCCAGCATTTT. Translating gives CASSHRSNQPQHF.

The chain uses TRBV28 and TRBJ1-1; D call uncertain. The CDR3 contains 10 residues. Germline values: CDR1 MDHEN, CDR2 SYDVKM. The V gene lost 6 bases and the J gene lost 1 base, with 0 bases spanning the gap. The CDR3 DNA reads as TGTGCCAGCAGGAACACTGAAGCTTTCTTT. Amino acids: CASRNTEAFF.

This chain uses TRBV28 with TRBJ1-4, with 7 nucleotides matching TRBD1. This CDR3 contains 14 residues. Trimming removed 10 bases from V and 8 bases from J; junction bases left unmatched: 13. Germline V gives CDR1 MDHEN, CDR2 SYDVKM. The DNA of the CDR3 is TGTGCCACTCAGAGGGCAGGGGGGAAAGAAAAACTGTTTTTT. This gives the protein CATQRAGGKEKLFF.

V is TRBV29-1 and J is TRBJ2-7; 7 bases fit TRBD1. V lost 3 bases, J lost 6 bases, and 8 bases stayed unmatched. Germline V gives CDR1 SQVTM, CDR2 ANQGSEA. The CDR3 has 13 residues. The CDR3 DNA follows: TGCAGCGTTGAGGTTGGGGCAGGGGGCGAGCAGTACTTC. Its translation is CSVEVGAGGEQYF.

This sequence joins TRBV7-3 and TRBJ2-3; maybe TRBD1 (5 bases). The V gene's germline CDR1 is SGHTA and CDR2 FQGTGA. Trimming cost V 4 bases and J 2 bases, with 7 bases left between them. The length of the CDR3 is 13 residues. This chain's CDR3 is CASSSRATDTQYF. The CDR3 region has the DNA TGTGCCAGCAGCTCCAGGGCCACAGATACGCAGTATTTT.

The rearrangement uses TRBV29-1 and TRBJ2-2; 11 bases map to TRBD2. J gave up 6 bases and V 7 bases, and 4 bases lay outside the gene matches. The CDR3 totals 13 residues. Germline V CDR1 and CDR2: SQVTM, ANQGSEA. The CDR3 reads CSAQTSGAGELFF. The CDR3 nucleotides read TGCAGCGCCCAGACTAGCGGGGCCGGGGAGCTGTTTTTT.

The chain combines TRBV28 with TRBJ1-2, with D tentatively TRBD1 (5 bases). This CDR3 has 16 amino acids. Germline-derived CDR1 and CDR2 are MDHEN and SYDVKM. Trimming cost V 5 bases and J 1 base, with 17 bases left between them. CDR3 residues: CASSPGGDSSNYGYTF. The CDR3 coding sequence is TGTGCCAGCAGTCCTGGGGGGGACTCAAGTAACTATGGCTACACCTTC.

The chain uses TRBV7-2 and TRBJ2-2, with TRBD2 as a possible D gene (5 bases). CDR1 is SGHTA, CDR2 FQGNSA, per germline. Trimming cost V 3 bases and J 1 base, with 6 bases left between them. This CDR3 has 14 residues. The CDR3 region is CASSFAGNTGELFF. DNA for the CDR3: TGTGCCAGCAGCTTTGCGGGGAACACCGGGGAGCTGTTTTTT.

This sequence joins TRBV3-1 (or the pseudogene TRBV3-2) and TRBJ2-7, with D possibly matching TRBD2 (6 bases). The V and J ends lost 4 bases and 0 bases respectively, with 10 bases between them. CDR3 length equals 14 residues. Looked up from germline, CDR1 is LGHDT and CDR2 is YNNKEL (reference sequence). CDR3 loop: CASSRGGSSYEQYF. The CDR3 nucleotides are TGTGCCAGCAGCCGAGGAGGGAGCTCCTACGAGCAGTACTTC.

This clone was seen a single time. The gene calls are TRBV5-1 and TRBJ2-7; D gene uncertain. V lost 2 bases and J lost 2, with 8 bases in between. The CDR3 covers 13 residues. Looked up from germline, CDR1 is SGHRS and CDR2 is YFSETQ. The CDR3 region is CASSLRATYEQYF. The CDR3 DNA reads as TGCGCCAGCAGCTTAAGGGCTACCTACGAGCAGTACTTC.

V gene TRBV5-5 combines with J gene TRBJ1-2; no reliable D call. Trimming took 4 bases from V and 5 from J, leaving 15 bases between them. Germline V gives CDR1 SGHKS, CDR2 YYEKEE (reference sequence). The CDR3 loop spans 14 amino acids. The chain's CDR3 is CASSLSPTEYGYTF. The CDR3 nucleotides are TGTGCCAGCAGCCTTTCTCCGACGGAATATGGCTACACCTTC.

The chain recombines TRBV5-4 with TRBJ2-1; 10 bases line up with TRBD2. Germline lookup yields CDR1 SGHNT and CDR2 YYREEE (reference sequence). The junction had 4 bases not matched to a gene; V was cut back by 3 bases and J by 1 base. CDR3 length equals 16 residues. DNA of the CDR3: TGTGCCAGCAGCTCCAAAGCGGGAGGGTCCTACAATGAGCAGTTCTTC. It specifies CASSSKAGGSYNEQFF.

Details on this clone: The identical CDR3 is also encoded by other nucleotide sequences in the sample. The V call is TRBV29-1, the J call TRBJ2-7; TRBD1 aligns across 8 bases. CDR1 is SQVTM, CDR2 ANQGSEA, per germline. The CDR3 has 12 residues. V lost 6 bases and J lost 1; bases outside the gene matches: 2. The CDR3 DNA reads as TGCAGCGTCCGACAGGGGTCCTACGAGCAGTACTTC. It translates to CSVRQGSYEQYF.

The rearrangement uses TRBV5-1 and TRBJ2-7; tentative D call: TRBD2 (5 bases). V lost 4 bases to trimming and J lost 0 bases, with 8 bases between them. CDR1 and CDR2 from the germline V gene are SGHRS and YFSETQ. This CDR3 is built from 13 residues. CDR3 in DNA: TGCGCCAGCAGCGGACGGGACTCCTACGAGCAGTACTTC. Translation gives CASSGRDSYEQYF.

This clone came up once. The chain recombines TRBV12-3 or TRBV12-4 with TRBJ2-4; D is possibly TRBD2 (6 bases). Between the trimmed V and J ends, which lost 3 bases and 7 bases, there was a span of 10 bases. The CDR3 is 13 amino acids. This CDR3 is CASSFGGRNIQYF. The CDR3 coding sequence is TGTGCCAGCAGTTTCGGGGGAAGGAACATTCAGTACTTC.

J is TRBJ2-3 and V is TRBV4-3; 13 bases line up with TRBD2. Germline V gene sequence: CDR1 LGHNA, CDR2 YSLEER. J was trimmed by 5 bases and V by 1 base; bases with no gene match: 9. This CDR3 contains 18 residues. Written as DNA, the CDR3 is TGCGCCAGCAGCCAAGCCCCGGGACTAGCGGGAATTCAAGATACGCAGTATTTT. Its protein is CASSQAPGLAGIQDTQYF.

The chain joins TRBV25-1 to TRBJ2-1, with a tentative D call TRBD1 (5 bases). Germline CDR1 reads MGHDK; CDR2 reads SYGVNS. Trimming cost V 4 bases and J 0 bases, with 10 bases left between them. CDR3 length equals 15 residues. CDR3 nucleotide sequence: TGTGCCAGCAGTGGGTACAGGCTCTCCTACAATGAGCAGTTCTTC. The encoded protein is CASSGYRLSYNEQFF.

J is TRBJ1-5 and V is TRBV19; the D is unclear. This CDR3 has 14 residues. Per the germline V gene, CDR1 is LNHDA and CDR2 is SQIVND (reference sequence). V lost 7 bases and J 4 bases, leaving 14 bases between the germline ends. The CDR3 region is CASKLAISNQPQHF. CDR3 in DNA: TGTGCCAGTAAATTGGCGATCTCAAATCAGCCCCAGCATTTT.

This chain uses TRBV15 with TRBJ2-3; 9 nucleotides line up with TRBD2. The length of the CDR3 is 15 residues. V trimming: 1 base; J trimming: 5 bases; junction bases outside the gene matches: 4. CDR1 and CDR2 (germline): LNHNV, YYDKDF (reference sequence). DNA of the CDR3: TGTGCCACCAGCAGAGGCGGGGGGGCTGAAGATACGCAGTATTTT. Translating gives CATSRGGGAEDTQYF.

The chain joins TRBV28 to TRBJ2-7, with TRBD2 matching 8 bases. The germline V gene has CDR1 MDHEN and CDR2 SYDVKM. The CDR3 extends over 16 amino acids. V lost 6 bases, J lost 1 base, and 11 bases stayed unmatched. The CDR3 here is CASRPVGGRTSYEQYF. Written as DNA, the CDR3 is TGTGCCAGCAGGCCCGTTGGCGGGAGGACATCCTACGAGCAGTACTTC.

The rearrangement links TRBV30 to TRBJ1-1; D remains unclear. The germline CDR1 and CDR2 sequences are GTSNPN and SVGIG (reference sequence). Trimming stripped 5 bases from V and 2 bases from J, with 3 bases between. The CDR3 has 10 amino acids. The CDR3 nucleotides read TGTGCCTGGGAAAACACTGAAGCTTTCTTT. Encoded protein: CAWENTEAFF.